A selection of T cell receptor beta chains follows, all from one sample in a study of blood T cell repertoires in COVID-19. Sequencing used immunoSEQ multiplex PCR; TCRdb keeps in-frame clones, though not all of them. The sample has under 130,000 clones; approximately 92% are singletons. The specimen was peripheral blood. The receptor source for this set is an elderly woman with acute or convalescent COVID-19. Each CDR3 is given with its conserved first and last residue. A D gene is named only where the DNA matches it firmly. Size is stated for part of the rows, as once, few or many counts, or as a class when the clone is expanded.

size	V	J	D	CDR3	DNA
once	TRBV28	TRBJ1-5	-	CASSLPEASNQPQHF	TGTGCCAGCAGTTTACCTGAGGCTAGCAATCAGCCCCAGCATTTT
-	TRBV6-2/TRBV6-3	TRBJ1-1	TRBD1	CASSSSKTGGAAAFF	TGTGCCAGCAGTTCCTCTAAGACAGGGGGTGCTGCAGCTTTCTTT
-	TRBV7-9	TRBJ2-7	-	CASSQDRRTQNYHEQYF	TGTGCCAGCAGCCAGGACAGAAGAACACAAAATTACCACGAGCAGTACTTC
-	TRBV5-4	TRBJ1-2	TRBD1	CASSPGQGDYGYTF	TGTGCCAGCAGCCCGGGACAGGGGGATTATGGCTACACCTTC
once	TRBV5-1	TRBJ2-5	TRBD2	CASSVTSGGASETQYF	TGCGCCAGCAGCGTTACTAGCGGGGGGGCGTCGGAGACCCAGTACTTC
-	TRBV14	TRBJ2-7	-	CASSRTGSSSEQYF	TGTGCCAGCAGCCGAACAGGGAGCTCATCCGAGCAGTACTTC
-	TRBV10-3	TRBJ1-5	-	CAISDGWENQPQHF	TGTGCCATCAGTGATGGATGGGAGAATCAGCCCCAGCATTTT
-	TRBV5-4	TRBJ1-2	-	CASSSSGGYGYTF	TGTGCCAGCAGCTCCTCTGGGGGGTATGGCTACACCTTC
-	TRBV18	TRBJ2-3	TRBD2	CASSPPSGGPSTDTQYF	TGTGCCAGCTCACCTCCTAGCGGGGGCCCTAGCACAGATACGCAGTATTTT
once	TRBV28	TRBJ1-2	TRBD1	CASSKNDRGRGYGYTF	TGTGCCAGCAGTAAAAACGACAGGGGGCGTGGGTATGGCTACACCTTC
-	TRBV19	TRBJ2-7	TRBD1	CASSIGQGGYEQYF	TGTGCCAGTAGTATTGGACAGGGAGGATACGAGCAGTACTTC
-	TRBV10-3	TRBJ2-7	-	CAISDIRDNYEQYF	TGTGCCATCAGTGACATCAGGGACAACTACGAGCAGTACTTC
-	TRBV6-1	TRBJ1-5	TRBD1	CASSEGQVLNQPQHF	TGTGCCAGCAGTGAGGGACAGGTTCTCAATCAGCCCCAGCATTTT
-	TRBV7-9	TRBJ2-2	-	CASSPRGPTDKNTGELFF	TGTGCCAGCAGCCCAAGAGGCCCGACTGATAAGAACACCGGGGAGCTGTTTTTT
-	TRBV20-1	TRBJ1-2	-	CSASLRDGYTF	TGCAGTGCTAGTCTACGAGATGGCTACACCTTC
-	TRBV11-3	TRBJ2-1	-	CASSLDQGSYNEQFF	TGTGCCAGCAGCTTGGACCAGGGGTCGTACAATGAGCAGTTCTTC
-	TRBV10-3	TRBJ1-6	TRBD1	CAISTGTANSPLHF	TGTGCCATCAGCACCGGGACAGCCAATTCACCCCTCCACTTT
-	TRBV30	TRBJ2-7	-	CAWTPGWTTYEQYF	TGTGCCTGGACCCCCGGGTGGACTACCTACGAGCAGTACTTC
-	TRBV30	TRBJ1-1	-	CAWSGVNTEAFF	TGTGCCTGGAGCGGAGTGAACACTGAAGCTTTCTTT
-	TRBV7-2	TRBJ2-1	TRBD2	CASSSAGGPYNEQFF	TGTGCCAGCAGCTCAGCGGGGGGGCCATACAATGAGCAGTTCTTC
-	TRBV14	TRBJ1-2	-	CASRRTVDYGYTF	TGTGCCAGCAGGCGTACAGTGGACTATGGCTACACCTTC
-	TRBV28	TRBJ1-2	-	CASSLKAGYGYTF	TGTGCCAGCAGTTTGAAGGCAGGGTATGGCTACACCTTC
-	TRBV15	TRBJ1-3	-	CATRNRADSGNTIYF	TGTGCCACGAGAAACAGGGCGGACTCTGGAAACACCATATATTTT
-	TRBV9	TRBJ2-7	TRBD1	CASSESPTGYDEQYF	TGTGCCAGCAGCGAGAGCCCGACAGGGTACGACGAGCAGTACTTC
-	TRBV19	TRBJ2-3	-	CASSMLQENPTDTQYF	TGTGCCAGTAGTATGCTACAGGAAAACCCCACAGATACGCAGTATTTT
-	TRBV18	TRBJ2-6	-	CASSPGVSGANVLTF	TGTGCCAGCTCACCCGGGGTCTCTGGGGCCAACGTCCTGACTTTC
-	TRBV6-5	TRBJ2-5	-	CASSYRGMETQYF	TGTGCCAGCAGTTACCGGGGGATGGAGACCCAGTACTTC
-	TRBV19	TRBJ2-1	-	CASTTSTRRSSYNEQFF	TGTGCCAGCACCACATCTACGCGGCGGAGCTCCTACAATGAGCAGTTCTTC
-	TRBV18	TRBJ1-2	-	CASSPAGNGYTF	TGTGCCAGCTCACCTGCAGGAAATGGCTACACCTTC
-	TRBV7-8	TRBJ1-2	-	CASSLDRFGYTF	TGTGCCAGCAGCCTGGACAGATTCGGCTACACCTTC
-	TRBV9	TRBJ2-3	-	CASGRGGDTQYF	TGTGCCAGCGGCAGGGGCGGAGATACGCAGTATTTT
once	TRBV19	TRBJ1-1	-	CASTLDSINTEAFF	TGTGCCAGTACCTTGGACAGCATAAACACTGAAGCTTTCTTT
-	TRBV14	TRBJ1-3	TRBD1	CASSFTGGYTIYF	TGTGCCAGCAGCTTTACAGGGGGTTACACCATATATTTT
-	TRBV5-1	TRBJ2-3	-	CASSLASRGGTDTQYF	TGCGCCAGCAGCTTGGCCAGCAGGGGCGGCACAGATACGCAGTATTTT
-	TRBV5-1	TRBJ2-5	TRBD1	CASSRGQSQETQYF	TGCGCCAGCAGCAGGGGACAGAGCCAAGAGACCCAGTACTTC
-	TRBV18	TRBJ1-4	-	CASSPQGGDEKLFF	TGTGCCAGCTCCCCTCAAGGGGGGGATGAAAAACTGTTTTTT
-	TRBV5-1	TRBJ1-5	-	CASSSRVSEGSNQPQHF	TGCGCCAGCAGCTCCCGCGTTTCGGAGGGCAGTAATCAGCCCCAGCATTTT
-	TRBV21-1	TRBJ2-7	-	CASSKATVTGFLYEQYF	TGTGCCAGCAGCAAAGCTACTGTGACAGGGTTTCTCTACGAGCAGTACTTC
-	TRBV30	TRBJ2-2	-	CAFRQANTGELFF	TGTGCCTTTCGACAGGCCAACACCGGGGAGCTGTTTTTT
-	TRBV18	TRBJ1-2	-	CASSRWGGTAGYTF	TGTGCCAGCTCACGATGGGGGGGGACGGCTGGCTACACCTTC